Following are 23 T cell receptor beta chains from one sample sequenced in a study of PD-1 blockade in classical Hodgkin lymphoma. Time point indicated: newly diagnosed, previously untreated cHL patient sample. Thawed PBMCs underwent magnetic negative selection to obtain purified CD8+ T cells. TCRdb's copy holds only in-frame clones and misses some; the assay was immunoSEQ multiplex PCR. The sample has more than 7,500 clones, 91% seen once. Material: CD8+ T cells from blood. The receptors originated from a human donor with classical Hodgkin lymphoma.

The chain employs TRBV6-1 and TRBJ1-4, with D maybe TRBD1 (5 bases). Germline V gene data show CDR1 as MNHNS and CDR2 as SASEGT. V lost 2 bases, J lost 1 base, and 8 bases lay in between. The CDR3 length is 15 residues. For the CDR3, the DNA is TGTGCCAGCAGTGAATGGGGGGTAACTAATGAAAAACTGTTTTTT. Its protein product is CASSEWGVTNEKLFF.

The chain has TRBV5-1 and TRBJ2-7; 7 positions match TRBD1. The CDR3 loop spans 16 amino acids. J gave up 0 bases and V 3 bases, and 9 bases lay outside the gene matches. The V gene's germline CDR1 is SGHRS and CDR2 YFSETQ. DNA of the CDR3: TGCGCCAGCAGCTCCGGGACAGTTCCAACCTCCTACGAGCAGTACTTC. It yields the protein CASSSGTVPTSYEQYF.

The V gene is TRBV5-1, the J gene TRBJ2-7; no definite D call. CDR3 size: 13 residues. The germline V gene encodes CDR1 SGHRS and CDR2 YFSETQ. V shed 0 bases and J shed 2 bases, with 6 bases lying between them. CDR3 sequence: CASSLAPAYEQYF. The CDR3 nucleotides are TGCGCCAGCAGCTTGGCCCCAGCCTACGAGCAGTACTTC.

This chain uses TRBV30 with TRBJ2-7, with D perhaps assigned TRBD1 or TRBD2 (5 bases each). The CDR3 has 13 amino acids. CDR1 is GTSNPN and CDR2 is SVGIG in the germline V gene (reference sequence). V lost 5 bases and J 5 bases, leaving 16 bases between the germline ends. The CDR3 nucleotides are TGTGCCTGGGACTTAGAGGGGTTCGACGAGCAGTACTTC. Translation: CAWDLEGFDEQYF.

J is TRBJ2-3 and V is TRBV18; D is undetermined. The V gene lost 5 bases and the J gene lost 0 bases, with 9 bases spanning the gap. Germline CDR1 and CDR2: KGHSH and LQKENI. This CDR3 region has 14 residues. DNA of the CDR3: TGTGCCAGCTCATCATCAGACAGCACAGATACGCAGTATTTT. Its protein is CASSSSDSTDTQYF. Full variable domain (remainder filled in from reference TRBV18 and TRBJ2-3): NAGVMQNPRHLVRRRGQEARLRCSPMKGHSHVYWYRQLPEEGLKFMVYLQKENIIDESGMPKERFSAEFPKEGPSILRIQQVVRGDSAAYFCASSSSDSTDTQYFGPGTRLTVL.

The chain employs TRBV10-2 and TRBJ2-1; D is tentatively TRBD1 or TRBD2 (5 bases each). CDR1 and CDR2 (germline): WSHSY, SAAADI. The V gene lost 5 bases and the J gene lost 9 bases, with 14 bases spanning the gap. This CDR3 is built from 13 residues. The DNA of the CDR3 is TGCGCCAGCAGTCCCTGGGGGTCGGCTGAGCAGTTCTTC. It specifies CASSPWGSAEQFF.

The V call is TRBV11-2, the J call TRBJ1-6; D remains unclear. The germline V gene has CDR1 SGHAT and CDR2 FQNNGV. V dropped 1 base and J dropped 5 bases, with 12 bases sitting between them. There are 16 residues in the CDR3. CDR3 nucleotide sequence: TGTGCCAGCAGCTTAGGAGCAGCCCAGCATAATTCACCCCTCCACTTT. Its translation is CASSLGAAQHNSPLHF. Together with reference TRBV11-2 and TRBJ1-6, the CDR3 gives the full variable domain: EAGVAQSPRYKIIEKRQSVAFWCNPISGHATLYWYQQILGQGPKLLIQFQNNGVVDDSQLPKDRFSAERLKGVDSTLKIQPAKLEDSAVYLCASSLGAAQHNSPLHFGNGTRLTVT.

The chain couples TRBV19 to TRBJ2-2; 8 bases are shared with TRBD2. V shed 5 bases, J shed 4 bases, and the junction held 6 bases outside the gene matches. Looked up from germline, CDR1 is LNHDA and CDR2 is SQIVND (reference sequence). The CDR3 loop spans 15 amino acids. CDR3: CASSDTSGPTGELFF. The CDR3 DNA sequence: TGTGCCAGTAGTGATACTAGCGGCCCCACCGGGGAGCTGTTTTTT.

The rearrangement joins TRBV5-1 to TRBJ2-2, with a possible D match to TRBD1 (6 bases). The CDR3 contains 18 residues. Trimming left V 0 bases short and J 5 bases short, with 20 bases between. The germline V gene encodes CDR1 SGHRS and CDR2 YFSETQ. The CDR3 region is CASSLGSGRGRVTGELFF. The CDR3 DNA reads TGCGCCAGCAGCTTGGGATCAGGCAGGGGCCGAGTAACCGGGGAGCTGTTTTTT.

This chain connects TRBV19 to TRBJ2-1, with unresolved D. The CDR3 runs 13 residues. Trimming left V 2 bases short and J 9 bases short, with 11 bases between. The germline CDR1 and CDR2 sequences are LNHDA and SQIVND (reference sequence). This chain's CDR3 is CASSITSSSEQFF. The CDR3 nucleotides read TGTGCCAGTAGTATAACCAGCAGTAGTGAGCAGTTCTTC. Combining the CDR3 with reference TRBV19 and TRBJ2-1 gives the whole variable domain DGGITQSPKYLFRKEGQNVTLSCEQNLNHDAMYWYRQDPGQGLRLIYYSQIVNDFQKGDIAEGYSVSREKKESFPLTVTSAQKNPTAFYLCASSITSSSEQFFGPGTRLTVL.

This clone was seen more than once but under ten times. The chain recombines TRBV7-9 with TRBJ1-1; D is uncertain. CDR1 SEHNR and CDR2 FQNEAQ come from the germline V gene (reference sequence). The germline V and J ends were trimmed by 0 bases and 7 bases, with 9 bases remaining between them. The CDR3 spans 13 residues. CDR3 in DNA: TGTGCCAGCAGCTTAGCGCTAGAGTTTGAAGCTTTCTTT. It translates to CASSLALEFEAFF.

CDR3 in amino acids: CATSRVEGSYNEQFF. The DNA for the CDR3 is TGTGCCACCAGCAGAGTGGAAGGGTCCTACAATGAGCAGTTCTTC. This rearrangement joins TRBV15 to TRBJ2-1; D is unclear. V was clipped by 1 base and J by 1 base, with 8 bases between them. The CDR3 runs 15 residues. The germline V gene encodes CDR1 LNHNV and CDR2 YYDKDF (reference sequence).

The chain has TRBV7-9 and TRBJ2-7; a weak D match, TRBD1 (5 bases). The CDR3 covers 14 residues. Trimming took off 2 bases at V and 5 bases at J, with 13 bases between the two ends. Germline CDR1 SEHNR, CDR2 FQNEAQ (reference sequence). The CDR3 DNA reads TGTGCCAGCAGCTTAAGTGAGACAGCCAACGAGCAGTACTTC. Its translation: CASSLSETANEQYF.

The chain uses TRBV10-3 and TRBJ2-2; no reliable D call. V lost 7 bases, J lost 0 bases, and 6 bases lay in between. This CDR3 is built from 13 residues. The germline CDR1 and CDR2 sequences are ENHRY and SYGVKD. This CDR3 is CAITGPNTGELFF. DNA of the CDR3: TGTGCCATCACAGGACCGAACACCGGGGAGCTGTTTTTT.

V gene TRBV27 combines with J gene TRBJ1-2, with D possibly TRBD1 on 6 matching bases. In germline, CDR1 is MNHEY, CDR2 SMNVEV (reference sequence). The CDR3 extends over 16 amino acids. Trimming removed 2 bases from V and 1 base from J, with 14 bases in between. In DNA form, the CDR3 reads TGTGCCAGCAGTTTAAGTTGGGGACATATTAACTATGGCTACACCTTC. It encodes CASSLSWGHINYGYTF.

This CDR3 is CATSRGPSGFTDTQYF. The DNA for the CDR3 is TGTGCCACCAGCAGAGGTCCTAGCGGGTTTACAGATACGCAGTATTTT. This chain joins TRBV15 and TRBJ2-3; 8 bases align to TRBD2. V was clipped by 1 base and J by 3 bases; unmatched bases: 6. Germline V CDR1 and CDR2: LNHNV, YYDKDF (reference sequence). The CDR3 totals 16 residues. The whole variable domain, remainder taken from reference TRBV15 and TRBJ2-3, is DAMVIQNPRYQVTQFGKPVTLSCSQTLNHNVMYWYQQKSSQAPKLLFHYYDKDFNNEADTPDNFQSRRPNTSFCFLDIRSPGLGDTAMYLCATSRGPSGFTDTQYFGPGTRLTVL.

About this clone: It is unclear where the CDR3 begins or ends on the DNA, so no DNA is shown, and the CDR3 is as TCRdb lists it. The chain links TRBV5-6 to TRBJ1-1. Germline V gives CDR1 SGHDT, CDR2 YYEEEE. The CDR3 spans 16 residues, counting both ends. The CDR3 loop reads CASSLFVGPGPTEAFF.

The chain has TRBV28 and TRBJ2-5, with 8 positions matching TRBD1. In germline, CDR1 is MDHEN, CDR2 SYDVKM. The CDR3 contains 14 residues. The junction had 3 bases not matched to a gene; V was cut back by 4 bases and J by 2 bases. For the CDR3, the DNA is TGTGCCAGCAGTTCCGGACAGGGTCAAGAGACCCAGTACTTC. Translated: CASSSGQGQETQYF.

The V gene is TRBV10-3, the J gene TRBJ1-1, with D unclear. V was trimmed by 1 base and J by 2 bases, leaving 8 bases between them. This CDR3 has 14 residues. Germline V lookup: CDR1 ENHRY, CDR2 SYGVKD. The CDR3 sequence: CAISEFQDNTEAFF. The CDR3 nucleotides are TGTGCCATCAGTGAGTTTCAAGATAACACTGAAGCTTTCTTT.

The chain employs TRBV23-1 and TRBJ1-5; 9 nucleotides match TRBD1. TRBV23-1 is an open reading frame, and its role is uncertain. Losses at the gene ends were 4 bases for V and 8 bases for J; bases not matched to a gene: 12. The CDR3 runs to 16 residues. The CDR3 is CASSRDRDRVSEPQHF. In nucleotides, the CDR3 is TGCGCCAGCAGTCGGGACAGGGACAGGGTAAGTGAGCCCCAGCATTTT.

This clone has a single count. The rearrangement joins TRBV10-3 to TRBJ1-5; D remains ambiguous. V was trimmed by 2 bases and J by 7 bases, leaving 6 bases between them. Per the germline V gene, CDR1 is ENHRY and CDR2 is SYGVKD. The CDR3 sequence is 12 residues long. CDR3 residues: CAISEGRQPQHF. In nucleotides, the CDR3 is TGTGCCATCAGTGAGGGGAGGCAGCCCCAGCATTTT.

V gene TRBV7-9 combines with J gene TRBJ2-1; D uncertain. This CDR3 region has 18 residues. Trimming removed 7 bases from V and 3 bases from J, with 25 bases in between. Germline lookup yields CDR1 SEHNR and CDR2 FQNEAQ (reference sequence). CDR3 protein: CASTEMAELYRIYNEQFF. CDR3 DNA: TGTGCCAGCACCGAGATGGCGGAACTGTACCGAATCTACAATGAGCAGTTCTTC.

J is TRBJ2-7 and V is TRBV7-6, with 9 nucleotides matching TRBD1. Germline CDR1 reads SGHVS; CDR2 reads FNYEAQ. CDR3 length: 13 amino acids. V was clipped by 4 bases and J by 6 bases; unmatched bases: 4. For the CDR3, the DNA is TGTGCCAGCAGCTCCGGACAGGGGTCCGAGCAGTACTTC. Translated: CASSSGQGSEQYF.